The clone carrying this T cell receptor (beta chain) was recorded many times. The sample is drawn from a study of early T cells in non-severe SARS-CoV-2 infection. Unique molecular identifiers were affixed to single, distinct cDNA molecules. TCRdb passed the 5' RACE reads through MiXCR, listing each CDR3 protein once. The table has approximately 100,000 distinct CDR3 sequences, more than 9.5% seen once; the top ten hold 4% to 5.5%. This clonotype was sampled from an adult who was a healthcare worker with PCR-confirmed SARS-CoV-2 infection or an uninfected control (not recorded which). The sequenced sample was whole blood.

The CDR3 DNA reads TGTGCCAGCAGTTTATCAGGGACAGGGGGCGTTGGGACGCAGTATTTT. Amino acids: CASSLSGTGGVGTQYF. The genes are TRBV27 and TRBJ2-3, with TRBD1 matching over 12 bases. Losses at the gene ends were 0 bases for V and 9 bases for J; bases not matched to a gene: 7. The CDR3 has 16 residues. Germline CDR1 MNHEY, CDR2 SMNVEV (reference sequence).